This TCR beta chain was sequenced during a study of control samples from healthy donors and cancer patients. This table comes from immunoSEQ multiplex PCR, and its TCRdb copy is limited to in-frame clones, with some not included. The sample lists 35,000 to 55,000 clones; around 93% were seen once. In germline, CDR1 is SGHDT, CDR2 YYEEEE. The CDR3 sequence is 16 residues long. Trimming cost V 4 bases and J 0 bases, with 14 bases left between them. The V and J genes are TRBV5-6 and TRBJ1-3; maybe TRBD1 (5 bases). Sequencing used PBMCs. This sequence was found in a woman in her forties with head and neck cancer. DNA of the CDR3: TGTGCCAGCAGCCCAGTGGGGGGTAGCTCTGGAAACACCATATATTTT. Amino acid sequence: CASSPVGGSSGNTIYF.